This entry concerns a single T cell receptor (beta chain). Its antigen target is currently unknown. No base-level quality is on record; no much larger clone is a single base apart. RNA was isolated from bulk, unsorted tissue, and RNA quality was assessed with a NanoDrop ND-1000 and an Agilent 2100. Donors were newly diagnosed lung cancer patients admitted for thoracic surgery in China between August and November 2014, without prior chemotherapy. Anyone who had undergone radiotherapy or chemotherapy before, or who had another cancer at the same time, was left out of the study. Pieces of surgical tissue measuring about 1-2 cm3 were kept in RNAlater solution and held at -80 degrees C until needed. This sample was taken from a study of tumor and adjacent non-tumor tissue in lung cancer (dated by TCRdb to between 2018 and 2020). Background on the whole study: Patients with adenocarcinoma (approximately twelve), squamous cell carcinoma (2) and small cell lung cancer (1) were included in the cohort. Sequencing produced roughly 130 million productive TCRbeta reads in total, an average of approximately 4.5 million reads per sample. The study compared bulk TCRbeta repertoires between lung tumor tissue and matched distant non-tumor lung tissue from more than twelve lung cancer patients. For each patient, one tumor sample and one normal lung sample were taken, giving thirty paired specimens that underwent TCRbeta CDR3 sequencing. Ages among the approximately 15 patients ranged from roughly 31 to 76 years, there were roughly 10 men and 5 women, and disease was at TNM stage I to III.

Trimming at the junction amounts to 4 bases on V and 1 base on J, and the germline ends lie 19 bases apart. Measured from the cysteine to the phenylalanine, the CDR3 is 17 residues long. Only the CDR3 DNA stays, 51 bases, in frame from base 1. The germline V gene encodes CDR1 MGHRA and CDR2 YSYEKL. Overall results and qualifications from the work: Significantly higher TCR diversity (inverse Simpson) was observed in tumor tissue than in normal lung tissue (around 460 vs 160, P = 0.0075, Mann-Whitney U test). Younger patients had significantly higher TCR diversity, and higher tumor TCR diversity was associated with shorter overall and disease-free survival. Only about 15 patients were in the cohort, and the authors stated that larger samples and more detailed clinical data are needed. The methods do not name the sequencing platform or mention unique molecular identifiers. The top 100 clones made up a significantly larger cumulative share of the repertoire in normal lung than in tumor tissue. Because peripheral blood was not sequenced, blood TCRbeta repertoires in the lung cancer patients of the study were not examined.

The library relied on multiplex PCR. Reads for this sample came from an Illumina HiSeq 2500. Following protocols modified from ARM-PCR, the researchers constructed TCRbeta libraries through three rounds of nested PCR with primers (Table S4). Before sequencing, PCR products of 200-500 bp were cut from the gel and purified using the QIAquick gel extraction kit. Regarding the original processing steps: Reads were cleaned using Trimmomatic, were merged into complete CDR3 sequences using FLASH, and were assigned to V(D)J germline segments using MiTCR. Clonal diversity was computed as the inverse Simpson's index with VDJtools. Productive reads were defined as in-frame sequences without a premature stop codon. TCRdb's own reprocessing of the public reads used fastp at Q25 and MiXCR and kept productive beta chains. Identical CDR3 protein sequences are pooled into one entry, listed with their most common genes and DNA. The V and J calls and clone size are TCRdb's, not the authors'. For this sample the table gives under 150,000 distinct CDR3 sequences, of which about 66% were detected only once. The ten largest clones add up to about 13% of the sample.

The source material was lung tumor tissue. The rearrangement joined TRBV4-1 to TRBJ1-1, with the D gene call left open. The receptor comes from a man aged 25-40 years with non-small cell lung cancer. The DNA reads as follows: TGCGCCAGCAGCCTCGATGTTTGGCACGGATCGAACACTGAAGCTTTCTTT. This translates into CASSLDVWHGSNTEAFF.